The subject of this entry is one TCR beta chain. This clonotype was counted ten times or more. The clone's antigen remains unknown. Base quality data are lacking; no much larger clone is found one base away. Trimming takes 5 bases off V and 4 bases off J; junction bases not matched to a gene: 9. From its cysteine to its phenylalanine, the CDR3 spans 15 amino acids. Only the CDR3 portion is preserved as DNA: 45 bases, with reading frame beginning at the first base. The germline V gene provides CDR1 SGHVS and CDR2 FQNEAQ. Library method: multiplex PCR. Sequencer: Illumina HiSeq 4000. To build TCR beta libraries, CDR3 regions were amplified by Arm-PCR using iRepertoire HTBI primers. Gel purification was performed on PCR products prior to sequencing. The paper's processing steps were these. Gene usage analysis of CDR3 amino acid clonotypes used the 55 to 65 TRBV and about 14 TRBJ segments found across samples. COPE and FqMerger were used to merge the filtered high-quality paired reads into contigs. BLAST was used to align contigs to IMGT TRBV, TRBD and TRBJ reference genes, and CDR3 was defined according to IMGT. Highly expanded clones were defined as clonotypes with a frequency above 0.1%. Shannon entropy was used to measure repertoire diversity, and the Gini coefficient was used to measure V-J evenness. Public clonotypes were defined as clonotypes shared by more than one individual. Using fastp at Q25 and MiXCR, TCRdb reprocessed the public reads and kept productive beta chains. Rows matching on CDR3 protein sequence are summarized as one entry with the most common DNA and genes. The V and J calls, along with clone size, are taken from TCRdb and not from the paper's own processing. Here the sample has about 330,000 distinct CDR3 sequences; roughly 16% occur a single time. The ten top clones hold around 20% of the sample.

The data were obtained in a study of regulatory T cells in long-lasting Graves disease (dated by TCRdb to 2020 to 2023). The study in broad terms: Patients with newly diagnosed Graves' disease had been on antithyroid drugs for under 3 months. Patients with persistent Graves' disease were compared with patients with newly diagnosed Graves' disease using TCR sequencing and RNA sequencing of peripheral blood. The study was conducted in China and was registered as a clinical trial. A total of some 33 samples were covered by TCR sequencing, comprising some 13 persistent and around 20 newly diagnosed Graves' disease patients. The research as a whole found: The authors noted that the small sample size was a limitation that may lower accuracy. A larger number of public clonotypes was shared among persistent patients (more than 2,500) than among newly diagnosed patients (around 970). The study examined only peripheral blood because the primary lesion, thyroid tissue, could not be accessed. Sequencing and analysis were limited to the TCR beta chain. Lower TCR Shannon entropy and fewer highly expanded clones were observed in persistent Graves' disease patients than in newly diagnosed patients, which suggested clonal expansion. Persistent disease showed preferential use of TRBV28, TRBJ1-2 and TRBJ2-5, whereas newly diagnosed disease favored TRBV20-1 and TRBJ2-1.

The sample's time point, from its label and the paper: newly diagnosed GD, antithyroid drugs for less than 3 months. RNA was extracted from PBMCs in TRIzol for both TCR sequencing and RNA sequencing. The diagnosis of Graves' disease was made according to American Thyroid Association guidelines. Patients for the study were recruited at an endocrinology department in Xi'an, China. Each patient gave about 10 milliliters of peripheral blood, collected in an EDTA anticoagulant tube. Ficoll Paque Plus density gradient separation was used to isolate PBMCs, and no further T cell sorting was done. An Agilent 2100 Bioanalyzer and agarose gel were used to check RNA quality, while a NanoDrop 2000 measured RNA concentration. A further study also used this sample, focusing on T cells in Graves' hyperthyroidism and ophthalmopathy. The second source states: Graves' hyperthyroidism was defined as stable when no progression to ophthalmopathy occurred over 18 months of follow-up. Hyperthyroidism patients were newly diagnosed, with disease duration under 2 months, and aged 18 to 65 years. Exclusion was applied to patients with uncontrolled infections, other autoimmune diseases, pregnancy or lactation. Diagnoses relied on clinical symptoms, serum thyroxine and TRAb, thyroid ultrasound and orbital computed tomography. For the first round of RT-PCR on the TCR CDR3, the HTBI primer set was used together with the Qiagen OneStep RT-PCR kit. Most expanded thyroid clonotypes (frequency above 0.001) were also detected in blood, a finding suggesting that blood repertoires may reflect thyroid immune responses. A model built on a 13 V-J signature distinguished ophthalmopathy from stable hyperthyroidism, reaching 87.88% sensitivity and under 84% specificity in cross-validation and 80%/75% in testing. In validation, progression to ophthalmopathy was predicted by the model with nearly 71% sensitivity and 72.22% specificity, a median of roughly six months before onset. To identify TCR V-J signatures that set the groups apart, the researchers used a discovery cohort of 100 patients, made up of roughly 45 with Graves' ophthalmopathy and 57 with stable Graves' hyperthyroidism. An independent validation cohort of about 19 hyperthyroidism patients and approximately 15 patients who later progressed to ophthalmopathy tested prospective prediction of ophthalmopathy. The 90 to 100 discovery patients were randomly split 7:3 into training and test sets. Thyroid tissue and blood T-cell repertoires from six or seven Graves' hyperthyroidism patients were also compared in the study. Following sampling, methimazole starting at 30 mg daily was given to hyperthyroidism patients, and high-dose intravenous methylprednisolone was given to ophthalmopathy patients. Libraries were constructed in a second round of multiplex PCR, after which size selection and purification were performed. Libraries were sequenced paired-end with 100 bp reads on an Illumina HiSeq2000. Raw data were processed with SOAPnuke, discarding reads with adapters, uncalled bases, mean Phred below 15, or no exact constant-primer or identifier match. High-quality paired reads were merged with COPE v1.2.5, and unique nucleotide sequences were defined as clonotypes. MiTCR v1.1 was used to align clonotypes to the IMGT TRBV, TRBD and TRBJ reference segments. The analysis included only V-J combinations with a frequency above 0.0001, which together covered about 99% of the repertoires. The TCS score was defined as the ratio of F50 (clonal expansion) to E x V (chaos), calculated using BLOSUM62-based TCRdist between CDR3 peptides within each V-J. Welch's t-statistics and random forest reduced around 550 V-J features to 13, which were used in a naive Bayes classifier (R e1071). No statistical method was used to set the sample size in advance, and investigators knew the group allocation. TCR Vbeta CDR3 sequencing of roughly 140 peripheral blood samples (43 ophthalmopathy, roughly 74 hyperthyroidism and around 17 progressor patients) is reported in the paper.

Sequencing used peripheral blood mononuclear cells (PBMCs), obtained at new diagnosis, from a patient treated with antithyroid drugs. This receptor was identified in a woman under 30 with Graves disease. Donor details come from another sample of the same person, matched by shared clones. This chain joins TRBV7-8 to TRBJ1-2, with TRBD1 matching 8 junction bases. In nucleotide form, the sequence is TGTGCCAGCAGCAGCGCAACCGACAGGGGCTATGGCTACACCTTC. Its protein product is CASSSATDRGYGYTF.